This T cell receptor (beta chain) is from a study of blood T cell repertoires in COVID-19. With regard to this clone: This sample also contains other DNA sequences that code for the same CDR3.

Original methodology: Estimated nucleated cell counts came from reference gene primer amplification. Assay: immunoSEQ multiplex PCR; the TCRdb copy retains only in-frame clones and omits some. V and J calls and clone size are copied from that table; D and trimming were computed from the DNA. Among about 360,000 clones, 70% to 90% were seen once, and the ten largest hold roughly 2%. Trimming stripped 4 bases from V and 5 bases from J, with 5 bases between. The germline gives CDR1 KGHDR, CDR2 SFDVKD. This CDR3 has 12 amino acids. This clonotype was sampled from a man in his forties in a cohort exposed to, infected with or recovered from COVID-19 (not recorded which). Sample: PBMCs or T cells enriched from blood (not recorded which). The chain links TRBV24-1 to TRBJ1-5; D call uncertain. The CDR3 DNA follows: TGTGCCACCAGTGACCCCGATCAGCCCCAGCATTTT. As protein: CATSDPDQPQHF.